The 26 T cell receptor beta chains given below trace back to one sample, sequenced in a study of blood T cell repertoires in COVID-19. Method: immunoSEQ multiplex PCR; TCRdb's copy keeps in-frame clones and lacks some. The top ten clones hold about 5.3% of a sample with tens of thousands of clones, 89% of them seen once. The specimen sequenced was peripheral blood. These receptor sequences come from a man in his fifties or sixties with active COVID-19.

This clone appeared once. This chain connects TRBV29-1 to TRBJ2-7; 14 nucleotides align to TRBD2. This CDR3 has 15 residues. Germline CDR1 is SQVTM and CDR2 is ANQGSEA. The CDR3 loop reads CSGVTGTSGSLRQYF. The CDR3 DNA is TGCAGTGGAGTGACGGGGACTAGCGGGAGTTTACGGCAGTACTTC.

There are a few counts of this clone. This sequence joins TRBV4-3 and TRBJ1-6; D perhaps matches TRBD1 (5 bases). Germline V lookup: CDR1 LGHNA, CDR2 YSLEER. This CDR3 spans 16 amino acids. Trimming cost V 4 bases and J 4 bases, with 14 bases left between them. The CDR3 here is CASSLKRQSYNSPLHF. The DNA of the CDR3 is TGCGCCAGCAGCCTGAAACGACAGTCGTATAATTCACCCCTCCACTTT.

The chain employs TRBV7-9 and TRBJ2-3; 11 nucleotides line up with TRBD2. Germline lookup yields CDR1 SEHNR and CDR2 FQNEAQ (reference sequence). The CDR3 extends over 17 amino acids. V shed 3 bases, J shed 4 bases, and the junction held 9 bases outside the gene matches. CDR3 in DNA: TGTGCCAGCAGCTTTTTGACTAGCGGGAAGGGGGCAGATACGCAGTATTTT. Residues: CASSFLTSGKGADTQYF.

The chain joins TRBV11-3 to TRBJ2-7, with TRBD2 identical over 7 bases. Trimming cost V 3 bases and J 3 bases; bases outside gene matches: 5. The CDR3 is 14 amino acids. The V gene's germline CDR1 is SGHNT and CDR2 YENEEA. CDR3 loop: CASSLSGKGYEQYF. Written as DNA, the CDR3 is TGTGCCAGCAGCTTGAGCGGGAAGGGCTACGAGCAGTACTTC.

The chain has TRBV6-5 and TRBJ2-7, with 13 bases identical to TRBD2. With 5 bases clipped from V and 4 bases from J, the junction kept 2 bases outside the gene matches. Germline V gives CDR1 MNHEY, CDR2 SVGAGI. The length of the CDR3 is 14 residues. This CDR3 reads CASSRTSGSYEQYF. Here the CDR3 DNA reads TGTGCCAGCAGTAGGACTAGCGGGAGTTACGAGCAGTACTTC.

The chain combines TRBV5-1 with TRBJ2-3, with a possible D match to TRBD1 (5 bases). The CDR3 covers 17 residues. Germline lookup yields CDR1 SGHRS and CDR2 YFSETQ. With 1 base removed from V and 0 bases from J, the gap between germline ends came to 15 bases. The CDR3 bases are TGCGCCAGCAGCTTGAATCAGGGTCACGCAAGCACAGATACGCAGTATTTT. Amino acid sequence: CASSLNQGHASTDTQYF.

V and J are TRBV2 and TRBJ1-2, with 9 bases identical to TRBD1. Germline lookup yields CDR1 SNHLY and CDR2 FYNNEI. The CDR3 totals 14 residues. Trimming at V came to 5 bases and at J to 6 bases, leaving 7 bases not matched to a gene. CDR3 loop: CASSKVTGGHGYTF. CDR3 DNA sequence: TGTGCCAGCAGTAAGGTCACAGGGGGCCATGGCTACACCTTC.

J is TRBJ1-2 and V is TRBV5-1, with 9 positions matching TRBD1. J was trimmed by 7 bases and V by 6 bases; bases with no gene match: 16. Germline CDR1 is SGHRS and CDR2 is YFSETQ. The CDR3 is made up of 16 amino acids. The CDR3 nucleotides read TGCGCCAGCAACCCCACGATACTGACAGGGGGAGTTGGCTACACCTTC. Residues: CASNPTILTGGVGYTF.

This chain connects TRBV19 to TRBJ2-5, with 9 bases that match TRBD1. Germline CDR1 reads LNHDA; CDR2 reads SQIVND (reference sequence). The CDR3 is 14 residues long. The ends lost 6 bases at V and 5 bases at J; junction bases unmatched: 7. The CDR3 protein is CASSVRTGDETQYF. In DNA, the CDR3 is TGTGCCAGTAGCGTCCGGACAGGGGACGAGACCCAGTACTTC.

The chain carries TRBV18 and TRBJ1-1; TRBD1 agrees at 10 bases. The germline V gene has CDR1 KGHSH and CDR2 LQKENI. J was trimmed by 4 bases and V by 0 bases; bases with no gene match: 14. The CDR3 is made up of 19 amino acids. The CDR3 nucleotides are TGTGCCAGCTCACCACCGAGTCGGACCACCCGGACAGGGGGCACTGAAGCTTTCTTT. It encodes CASSPPSRTTRTGGTEAFF.

The chain combines TRBV11-3 with TRBJ2-7, with 7 bases lining up with TRBD2. CDR1 is SGHNT and CDR2 is YENEEA in the germline V gene. J gave up 2 bases and V 1 base, and 5 bases lay outside the gene matches. The length of the CDR3 is 15 residues. This CDR3 reads CASSLVSGGAYEQYF. The CDR3 DNA is TGTGCCAGCAGCTTAGTTTCGGGAGGAGCCTACGAGCAGTACTTC.

The chain links TRBV18 to TRBJ2-7; TRBD1 is a possible D gene (6 bases). The CDR3 is made up of 15 amino acids. V lost 3 bases, J lost 6 bases, and 18 bases lay in between. The germline V gene has CDR1 KGHSH and CDR2 LQKENI. CDR3 sequence reads: CASSPWRSGVGEQYF. CDR3 DNA: TGTGCCAGCTCACCGTGGAGGTCAGGGGTTGGCGAGCAGTACTTC.

The J gene is TRBJ1-1, the V gene TRBV27; 7 positions agree with TRBD1. Unmatched junction bases numbered 5, after V lost 1 base and J lost 0 bases. This CDR3 is built from 16 residues. CDR1 and CDR2 from the germline V gene are MNHEY and SMNVEV (reference sequence). The CDR3 region has the DNA TGTGCCAGCAGTTTATTGGGACAGCACATGAACACTGAAGCTTTCTTT. Protein product: CASSLLGQHMNTEAFF.

V and J are TRBV9 and TRBJ2-2; D unclear. Germline V gene sequence: CDR1 SGDLS, CDR2 YYNGEE. This CDR3 is 13 amino acids long. V was shortened by 2 bases and J by 4 bases, with 6 bases between the two germline ends. CDR3 residues: CASSVQATGELFF. CDR3 DNA: TGTGCCAGCAGCGTTCAGGCCACCGGGGAGCTGTTTTTT.

In DNA form, the CDR3 reads TGTGCCAGCAGTGCAAGGGACAGGGGGAACACTGAAGCTTTCTTT. It translates to CASSARDRGNTEAFF. V gene TRBV2 combines with J gene TRBJ1-1, with TRBD1 identical over 10 bases. V shed 4 bases and J 1 base; nucleotides not matched to a gene: 3. Germline CDR1 reads SNHLY; CDR2 reads FYNNEI. The CDR3 consists of 15 residues.

In this sample, this clone turned up a few times. The chain combines TRBV6-2 or TRBV6-3 with TRBJ2-7; a possible D gene is TRBD1 (5 bases). CDR3 size: 14 residues. Trimming pared 6 bases from V and 5 bases from J, leaving 17 bases between. Germline V gene sequence: CDR1 MNHEY, CDR2 SVGEGT. As DNA, the CDR3 is TGTGCCAGCAGACCTTGGCCAGGGTCCCACGAGCAGTACTTC. Translating gives CASRPWPGSHEQYF.

This clone appeared a single time. This rearrangement joins TRBV19 to TRBJ2-7; a possible D gene is TRBD1 (5 bases). This CDR3 region has 15 residues. V was cut by 5 bases and J by 5 bases, with 19 bases left in between. Germline V gene sequence: CDR1 LNHDA, CDR2 SQIVND (reference sequence). CDR3 DNA: TGTGCCAGTAGTCAGGGTTTTCGCAGAGGCAACGAGCAGTACTTC. Amino acids: CASSQGFRRGNEQYF.

The chain is built from TRBV6-5 and TRBJ2-2, with D hard to call. The CDR3 has 13 residues. CDR1 and CDR2 from the germline V gene are MNHEY and SVGAGI. V lost 7 bases to trimming and J lost 6 bases, with 12 bases between them. CDR3 region: CASTMFSPGELFF. CDR3 bases: TGTGCCAGCACTATGTTCTCCCCCGGGGAGCTGTTTTTT.

The gene calls are TRBV18 and TRBJ2-2; D not resolved. V lost 3 bases to trimming and J lost 1 base, with 6 bases between them. Germline CDR1 and CDR2: KGHSH and LQKENI. This CDR3 has 14 amino acids. The CDR3 is CASSPAGNTGELFF. The CDR3, as DNA: TGTGCCAGCTCACCCGCAGGGAACACCGGGGAGCTGTTTTTT.

The rearrangement uses TRBV6-1 and TRBJ1-3; D unclear. Germline V gene sequence: CDR1 MNHNS, CDR2 SASEGT. The CDR3 covers 13 residues. Trimming took 7 bases from V and 1 from J, leaving 8 bases between them. CDR3 sequence (DNA): TGTGCCAGCATTCGGGGTTCTGGAAACACCATATATTTT. It specifies CASIRGSGNTIYF.

This clone was seen a single time. This chain joins TRBV5-4 and TRBJ2-2, with TRBD2 matching 11 bases. CDR1 SGHNT and CDR2 YYREEE come from the germline V gene (reference sequence). V trimming: 1 base; J trimming: 7 bases; junction bases outside the gene matches: 12. The CDR3 is 18 residues long. As DNA, the CDR3 is TGTGCCAGCAGCTTGCTCTTAACTAGCGGGAGAGGTAGCGGGGAGCTGTTTTTT. Protein: CASSLLLTSGRGSGELFF.

This clone has only a few counts. This sequence joins TRBV19 and TRBJ1-1, with D perhaps TRBD1 (5 bases). Trimming pared 0 bases from V and 6 bases from J, leaving 11 bases between. In germline, CDR1 is LNHDA, CDR2 SQIVND (reference sequence). CDR3 length equals 14 residues. CDR3 nucleotides: TGTGCCAGTAGTATAGATCTATGGGGCTCTGAAGCTTTCTTT. Translated: CASSIDLWGSEAFF.

Only a few counts were recorded for this clone. The chain joins TRBV14 to TRBJ1-2, with no clear D. The CDR3 is 13 amino acids. The germline V gene has CDR1 SGHDN and CDR2 FVKESK. V was shortened by 0 bases and J by 7 bases, with 9 bases between the two germline ends. The CDR3 DNA is TGTGCCAGCAGCCAAGACGGGGTCGCTGGCTACACCTTC. Its translation is CASSQDGVAGYTF.

This clone has just a few counts. This chain links TRBV2 with TRBJ1-5; 10 bases map to TRBD1. J lost 2 bases, V lost 6 bases, and 4 bases had no gene match. The CDR3 has 15 residues. Germline values: CDR1 SNHLY, CDR2 FYNNEI. This CDR3 reads CASRADRGGNQPQHF. CDR3 bases: TGTGCCAGCAGAGCGGACAGGGGGGGCAATCAGCCCCAGCATTTT.

The rearrangement links TRBV5-4 to TRBJ2-7; tentatively, D is TRBD2 (6 bases). Per germline, CDR1 SGHNT and CDR2 YYREEE (reference sequence). The CDR3 runs 15 residues. V lost 6 bases and J 7 bases, leaving 23 bases between the germline ends. CDR3 loop: CASTPAPGSAGEQYF. The CDR3 nucleotides read TGTGCCAGCACCCCAGCGCCGGGGTCCGCGGGAGAGCAGTACTTC.

The chain is built from TRBV7-9 and TRBJ2-2; the match to TRBD2 covers 9 bases. The V gene end was trimmed by 10 bases and the J gene end by 2 bases; junction bases not matched to a gene: 5. The germline gives CDR1 SEHNR, CDR2 FQNEAQ (reference sequence). The CDR3 is 14 residues long. CDR3 in amino acids: CATGLAGNTGELFF. The DNA for the CDR3 is TGTGCCACCGGGCTAGCGGGAAACACCGGGGAGCTGTTTTTT.